Reported below is one TCR beta chain. Antigen unknown. These data come from a study of cytomegalovirus exposure and HLA in healthy donors. General study findings and limits: Using the classifier, cytomegalovirus status was reportedly diagnosed with high specificity and sensitivity.

60 Vbeta and 13 Jbeta primers were used in PCR. Clones were sequenced by immunoSEQ multiplex PCR, and TCRdb holds only the in-frame ones, with some missing. This sample has approximately 120,000 clones, with around 80% found just once. V lost 1 base, J lost 1 base, and 8 bases lay in between. CDR3 length equals 14 residues. CDR1 SGHVS and CDR2 FNYEAQ come from the germline V gene. The origin of this receptor is a female donor in good health and CMV-seronegative. The material sequenced was PBMCs. The chain employs TRBV7-6 and TRBJ2-7; no definite D call. The CDR3 here is CASSLGGMSYEQYF. The CDR3 coding sequence is TGTGCCAGCAGCTTAGGAGGCATGTCCTACGAGCAGTACTTC.